This T cell receptor (beta chain) was sequenced in a study of breast tumors, draining lymph nodes, adjacent tissues. Points from the study as a whole: Data fit most tumor T cells coming from lymph node, expanding in tumor. Compared with basal-like, luminal-like tumors shared significantly more repertoire with nontumor tissue. That most tumor T cells come from lymph nodes remained unproven.

Of note for this clonotype: The antigen is undetermined. Lacking the conserved final phenylalanine or tryptophan, this CDR3 likely reflects a read error. It is unclear where the CDR3 begins or ends on the DNA, so no DNA is shown, and the CDR3 is as TCRdb lists it.

TCRdb re-analysed the multiplex PCR reads in MiXCR, keeping a single row per CDR3 protein. Among fewer than 300,000 distinct CDR3 sequences listed, about 30% were seen once. The lymph nodes were axillary draining lymph nodes from breast cancer patients. The germline gives CDR1 LNHNV, CDR2 YYDKDF (reference sequence). Including both end residues, the CDR3 is 9 amino acids long. This sequence originates from a female donor with breast cancer. Some clones in this sample may be carry-over from other donors' samples. Sequencing input: axillary lymph node tissue. The V and J genes are TRBV15 and TRBJ2-6; TRBD2 is taken as the D call from the table, unchecked against the DNA. The CDR3 sequence is CATSRVRTS.